This T cell receptor beta chain was found in a study of T cells in Graves' hyperthyroidism and ophthalmopathy. In the study overall: Peripheral blood was collected at initial diagnosis, before any treatment.

Germline assignment: CDR1 DFQATT and CDR2 SNEGSKA (reference sequence). The CDR3 extends over 14 amino acids. Unmatched junction bases numbered 7, after V lost 6 bases and J lost 9 bases. The source of the PBMCs was less than 12 ml of fresh peripheral blood. Template material for amplifying TCR beta CDR3 regions consisted of RNA transcripts. The TCR CDR3 was amplified in a first-round RT-PCR using the HTBI primer set. Each CDR3 protein gets one entry after TCRdb re-called the multiplex PCR reads with MiXCR. The sample lists about 320,000 distinct CDR3 sequences, about 15% occurring once. The sample taken for sequencing was blood. The chain combines TRBV20-1 with TRBJ2-1; 14 bases align to TRBD2. This TCR was recovered from a man under 40 with Graves' hyperthyroidism. DNA of the CDR3: TGCAGTGCGCGACTAGCGGGAGGGCGAAGTGAGCAGTTCTTC. This encodes CSARLAGGRSEQFF.